Listed below are T cell receptor beta chains from one sample, sequenced in a study of vaccination and CD4 T cells after COVID-19. These receptors are not linked to any known antigen. TCRdb recomputed calls from the PCR reads with MiXCR, one row per CDR3 protein. In the table there are 15,000 to 20,000 distinct CDR3 sequences, around 49% of which are singletons. Sequencing was performed on CD4+ T cells from blood, cultured in vitro. Every receptor here comes from a human donor who had recovered from COVID-19. Each CDR3 is given with its conserved first and last residue. Each record gives: V gene, J gene, D gene, clone size, CDR3 length, CDR3 protein, CDR3 DNA. D genes are given only for firm matches. A row's size may be missing; if present it is once, few, many or a size class.

TRBV7-2	TRBJ1-5	TRBD1	few	14	CASSRDRGHQPQHF	TGTGCCAGCAGCCGAGACAGGGGCCATCAGCCCCAGCATTTT
TRBV7-2	TRBJ1-6	-	few	15	CASSFRVELNSPLHF	TGTGCCAGCAGCTTTAGAGTAGAGTTGAATTCACCCCTCCACTTT
TRBV30	TRBJ1-5	-	-	13	CAWSVALDQPQHF	TGTGCCTGGAGTGTAGCCCTGGATCAGCCCCAGCATTTT
TRBV20-1	TRBJ2-3	TRBD2	-	14	CSARWLAGTDTQYF	TGCAGTGCTAGGTGGCTAGCGGGCACAGATACGCAGTATTTT
TRBV6-1	TRBJ2-3	TRBD2	-	16	CASSGTSGLSTDTQYF	TGTGCCAGCAGCGGGACTAGCGGGTTAAGCACAGATACGCAGTATTTT
TRBV6-5	TRBJ1-6	TRBD1	-	15	CASSYSPGGESPLHF	TGTGCCAGCAGTTACTCGCCAGGGGGTGAATCACCCCTCCACTTT
TRBV24-1	TRBJ1-2	TRBD1	-	15	CATSDSGGSNYGYTF	TGTGCCACCAGTGATTCAGGGGGGTCTAACTATGGCTACACCTTC
TRBV10-3	TRBJ1-1	-	few	14	CAISDFKGEREAFF	TGTGCCATCAGTGATTTTAAGGGGGAGCGGGAAGCTTTCTTT
TRBV2	TRBJ1-2	-	-	14	CASSEAGTYYGYTF	TGTGCCAGCAGTGAAGCCGGCACCTACTATGGCTACACCTTC
TRBV27	TRBJ2-5	-	few	14	CASSLGGGQETQYF	TGTGCCAGCAGTTTAGGAGGGGGGCAAGAGACCCAGTACTTC